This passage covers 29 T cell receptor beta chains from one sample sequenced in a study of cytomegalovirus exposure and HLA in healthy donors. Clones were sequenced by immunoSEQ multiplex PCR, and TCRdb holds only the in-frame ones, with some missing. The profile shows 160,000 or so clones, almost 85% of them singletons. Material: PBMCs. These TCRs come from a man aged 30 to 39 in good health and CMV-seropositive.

The CDR3, as DNA: TGTGCCAGCAGGGACCTCAACCCCGGGGATGAGCAGTTCTTC. The encoded protein is CASRDLNPGDEQFF. This chain links TRBV2 with TRBJ2-1, with a tentative D call TRBD2 (5 bases). This CDR3 region has 14 residues. V was shortened by 6 bases and J by 8 bases, with 17 bases between the two germline ends. Germline V gene sequence: CDR1 SNHLY, CDR2 FYNNEI.

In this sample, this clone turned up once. This chain's CDR3 is CASSEAGAASYEQYF. As DNA, the CDR3 is TGTGCCAGCAGTGAAGCAGGGGCGGCGTCCTACGAGCAGTACTTC. The chain combines TRBV27 with TRBJ2-7; tentatively, D is TRBD1 (6 bases). CDR1 is MNHEY, CDR2 SMNVEV, per germline (reference sequence). V gave up 5 bases and J gave up 1 base, with 15 bases separating them. CDR3 length: 15 amino acids.

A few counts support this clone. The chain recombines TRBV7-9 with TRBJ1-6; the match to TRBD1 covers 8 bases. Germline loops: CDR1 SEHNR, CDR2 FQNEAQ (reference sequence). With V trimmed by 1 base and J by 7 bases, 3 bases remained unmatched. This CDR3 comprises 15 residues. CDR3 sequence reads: CASSLGTGLNSPLHF. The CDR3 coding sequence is TGTGCCAGCAGCTTAGGGACAGGGTTGAATTCACCCCTCCACTTT.

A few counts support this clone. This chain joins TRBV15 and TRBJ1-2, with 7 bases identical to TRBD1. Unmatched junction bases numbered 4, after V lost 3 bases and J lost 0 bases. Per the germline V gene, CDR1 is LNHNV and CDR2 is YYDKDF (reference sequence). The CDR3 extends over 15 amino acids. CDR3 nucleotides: TGTGCCACCAGCAGTGGGGACAGAACTAACTATGGCTACACCTTC. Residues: CATSSGDRTNYGYTF.

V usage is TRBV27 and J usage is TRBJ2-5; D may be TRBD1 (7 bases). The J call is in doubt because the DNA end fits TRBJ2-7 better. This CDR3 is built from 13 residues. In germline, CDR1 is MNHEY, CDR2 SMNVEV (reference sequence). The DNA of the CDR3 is TGTGCCAGCAGTTTATCCAGGGGGGACGAGCAGTACTTC. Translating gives CASSLSRGDEQYF.

CDR3 bases: TGCGCCAGCAGCTTGGCGAGCTCCTACAATGAGCAGTTCTTC. It encodes CASSLASSYNEQFF. The chain links TRBV5-1 to TRBJ2-1, with unresolved D. CDR3 length: 14 residues. Germline V CDR1 and CDR2: SGHRS, YFSETQ. The ends were cut back, 0 bases at V and 0 bases at J, with 4 bases in the middle. The full variable domain, its missing parts supplied by reference TRBV5-1 and TRBJ2-1, is KAGVTQTPRYLIKTRGQQVTLSCSPISGHRSVSWYQQTPGQGLQFLFEYFSETQRNKGNFPGRFSGRQFSNSRSEMNVSTLELGDSALYLCASSLASSYNEQFFGPGTRLTVL.

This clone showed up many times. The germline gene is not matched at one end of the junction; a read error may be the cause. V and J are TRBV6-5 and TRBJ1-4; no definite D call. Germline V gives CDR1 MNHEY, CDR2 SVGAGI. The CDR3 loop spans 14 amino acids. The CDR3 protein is CASCRTATSEKLFF. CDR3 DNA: TGTGCCAGCTGTCGGACTGCTACTAGTGAAAAACTGTTTTTT.

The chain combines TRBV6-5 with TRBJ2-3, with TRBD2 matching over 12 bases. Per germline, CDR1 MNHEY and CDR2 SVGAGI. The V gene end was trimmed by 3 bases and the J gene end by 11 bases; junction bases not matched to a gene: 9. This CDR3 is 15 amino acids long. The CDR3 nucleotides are TGTGCCAGCAGTTATTCGGCTAGCGGGGGGGATCGGCAGTATTTT. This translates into CASSYSASGGDRQYF.

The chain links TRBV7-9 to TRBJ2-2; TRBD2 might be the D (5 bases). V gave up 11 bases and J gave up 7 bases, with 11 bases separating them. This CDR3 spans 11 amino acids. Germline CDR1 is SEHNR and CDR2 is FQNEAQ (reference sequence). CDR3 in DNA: TGTGCCGGAGGAGAGGGCGGGGAGCTGTTTTTT. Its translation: CAGGEGGELFF.

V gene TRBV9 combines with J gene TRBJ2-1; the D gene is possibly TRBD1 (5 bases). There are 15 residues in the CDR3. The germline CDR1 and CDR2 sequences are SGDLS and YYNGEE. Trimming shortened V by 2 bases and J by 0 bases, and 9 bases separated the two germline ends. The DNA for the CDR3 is TGTGCCAGCAGCGTCGGACAAAACTCCTACAATGAGCAGTTCTTC. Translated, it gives CASSVGQNSYNEQFF.

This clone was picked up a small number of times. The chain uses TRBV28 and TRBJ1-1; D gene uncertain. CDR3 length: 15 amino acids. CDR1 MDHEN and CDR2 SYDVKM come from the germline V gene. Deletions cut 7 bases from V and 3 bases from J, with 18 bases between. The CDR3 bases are TGTGCCAGCATTACGCAAGGCGGGAGGGACACTGAAGCTTTCTTT. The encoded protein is CASITQGGRDTEAFF.

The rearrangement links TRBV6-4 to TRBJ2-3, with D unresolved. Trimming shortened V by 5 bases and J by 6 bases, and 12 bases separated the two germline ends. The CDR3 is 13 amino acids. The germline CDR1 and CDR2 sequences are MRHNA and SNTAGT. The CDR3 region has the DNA TGTGCCAGCAGTCCCAAAGATCGGGATACGCAGTATTTT. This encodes CASSPKDRDTQYF.

This CDR3 reads CASRWDRASKEQFF. CDR3 nucleotides: TGTGCCAGCAGATGGGACAGGGCTAGTAAAGAGCAGTTCTTC. This sequence joins TRBV2 and TRBJ2-1, with TRBD1 matching over 9 bases. The CDR3 is 14 residues long. Germline V lookup: CDR1 SNHLY, CDR2 FYNNEI. V lost 6 bases and J lost 10; bases outside the gene matches: 10. The entire variable domain, with the rest obtained from reference TRBV2 and TRBJ2-1, is as follows: EPEVTQTPSHQVTQMGQEVILRCVPISNHLYFYWYRQILGQKVEFLVSFYNNEISEKSEIFDDQFSVERPDGSNFTLKIRSTKLEDSAMYFCASRWDRASKEQFFGPGTRLTVL.

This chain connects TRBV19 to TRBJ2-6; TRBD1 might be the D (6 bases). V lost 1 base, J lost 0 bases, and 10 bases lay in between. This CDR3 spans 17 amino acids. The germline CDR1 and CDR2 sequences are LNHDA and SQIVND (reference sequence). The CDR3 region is CASSIGGGFSGANVLTF. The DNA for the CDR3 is TGTGCCAGTAGTATAGGAGGGGGATTCTCTGGGGCCAACGTCCTGACTTTC. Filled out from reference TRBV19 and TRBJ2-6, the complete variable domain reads DGGITQSPKYLFRKEGQNVTLSCEQNLNHDAMYWYRQDPGQGLRLIYYSQIVNDFQKGDIAEGYSVSREKKESFPLTVTSAQKNPTAFYLCASSIGGGFSGANVLTFGAGSRLTVL.

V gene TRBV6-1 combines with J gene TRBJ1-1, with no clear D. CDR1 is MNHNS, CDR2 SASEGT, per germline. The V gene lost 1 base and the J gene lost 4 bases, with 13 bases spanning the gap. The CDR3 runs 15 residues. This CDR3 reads CASSEGGGLGTEAFF. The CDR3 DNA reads TGTGCCAGCAGTGAAGGGGGAGGGCTCGGCACTGAAGCTTTCTTT.

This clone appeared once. The CDR3 DNA follows: TGTGCCAGCGGGTTTAGCGGGAGGGCCCACAATGAGCAGTTCTTC. As protein: CASGFSGRAHNEQFF. The chain joins TRBV6-5 to TRBJ2-1, with 11 bases that match TRBD2. Germline V gene sequence: CDR1 MNHEY, CDR2 SVGAGI. CDR3 length: 15 residues. With V trimmed by 8 bases and J by 5 bases, 8 bases remained unmatched.

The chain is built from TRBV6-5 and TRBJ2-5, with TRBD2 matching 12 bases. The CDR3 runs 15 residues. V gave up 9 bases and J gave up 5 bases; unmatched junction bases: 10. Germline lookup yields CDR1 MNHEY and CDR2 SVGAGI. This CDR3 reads CASSLAGGPGETQYF. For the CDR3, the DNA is TGTGCCAGTTCTCTAGCGGGAGGGCCGGGGGAGACCCAGTACTTC.

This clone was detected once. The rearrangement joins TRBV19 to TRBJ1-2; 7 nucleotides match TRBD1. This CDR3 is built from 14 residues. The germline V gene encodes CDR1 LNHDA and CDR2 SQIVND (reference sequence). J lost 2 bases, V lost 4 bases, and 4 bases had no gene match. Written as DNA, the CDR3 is TGTGCCAGTAGTACCGGGACAGCCAACTATGGCTACACCTTC. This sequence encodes CASSTGTANYGYTF. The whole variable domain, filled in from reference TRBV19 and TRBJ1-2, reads DGGITQSPKYLFRKEGQNVTLSCEQNLNHDAMYWYRQDPGQGLRLIYYSQIVNDFQKGDIAEGYSVSREKKESFPLTVTSAQKNPTAFYLCASSTGTANYGYTFGSGTRLTVV.

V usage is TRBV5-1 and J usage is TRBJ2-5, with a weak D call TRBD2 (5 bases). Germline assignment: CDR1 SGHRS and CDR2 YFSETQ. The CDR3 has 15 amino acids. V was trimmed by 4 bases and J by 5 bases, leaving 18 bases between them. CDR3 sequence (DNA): TGCGCCAGCAGCCGCGAGGGCCTTAGCATGGAGACCCAGTACTTC. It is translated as CASSREGLSMETQYF.

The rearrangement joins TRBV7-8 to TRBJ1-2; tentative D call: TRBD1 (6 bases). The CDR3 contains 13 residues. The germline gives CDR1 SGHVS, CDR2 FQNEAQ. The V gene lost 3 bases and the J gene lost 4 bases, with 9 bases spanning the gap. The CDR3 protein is CASSFTGLYGYTF. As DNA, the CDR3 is TGTGCCAGCAGCTTTACAGGGCTCTATGGCTACACCTTC.

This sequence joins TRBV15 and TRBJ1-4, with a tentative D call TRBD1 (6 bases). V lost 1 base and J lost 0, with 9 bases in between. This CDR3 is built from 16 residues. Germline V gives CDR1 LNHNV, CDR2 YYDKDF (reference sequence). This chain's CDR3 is CATSRGQDATNEKLFF. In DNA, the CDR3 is TGTGCCACCAGCAGAGGACAGGATGCAACTAATGAAAAACTGTTTTTT.

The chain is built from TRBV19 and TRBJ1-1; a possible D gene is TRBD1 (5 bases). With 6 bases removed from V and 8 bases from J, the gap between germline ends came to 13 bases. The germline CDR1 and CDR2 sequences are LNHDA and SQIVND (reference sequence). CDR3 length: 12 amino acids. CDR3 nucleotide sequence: TGTGCCAGTAGCTTAGGGGCCGGGGAAGCTTTCTTT. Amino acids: CASSLGAGEAFF.

In DNA, the CDR3 is TGTGCCTGGGGACAGGGGGGATACACTGAAGCTTTCTTT. Amino acids: CAWGQGGYTEAFF. V usage is TRBV30 and J usage is TRBJ1-1, with 10 bases fitting TRBD1. CDR1 and CDR2 (germline): GTSNPN, SVGIG (reference sequence). With 5 bases clipped from V and 3 bases from J, the junction kept 3 bases outside the gene matches. The CDR3 covers 13 residues.

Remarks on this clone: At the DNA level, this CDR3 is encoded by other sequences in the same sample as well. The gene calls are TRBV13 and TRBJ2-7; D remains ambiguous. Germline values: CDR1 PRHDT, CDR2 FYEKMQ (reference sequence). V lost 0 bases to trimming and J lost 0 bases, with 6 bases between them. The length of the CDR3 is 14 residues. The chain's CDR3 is CASSLGPSSYEQYF. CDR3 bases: TGTGCCAGCAGCTTAGGCCCGAGCTCCTACGAGCAGTACTTC.

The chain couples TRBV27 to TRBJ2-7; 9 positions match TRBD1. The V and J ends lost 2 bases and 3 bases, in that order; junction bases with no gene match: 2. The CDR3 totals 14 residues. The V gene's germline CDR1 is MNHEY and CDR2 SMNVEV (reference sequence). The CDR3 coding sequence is TGTGCCAGCAGTTTAACGGACAGGGGCTACGAGCAGTACTTC. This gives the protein CASSLTDRGYEQYF.

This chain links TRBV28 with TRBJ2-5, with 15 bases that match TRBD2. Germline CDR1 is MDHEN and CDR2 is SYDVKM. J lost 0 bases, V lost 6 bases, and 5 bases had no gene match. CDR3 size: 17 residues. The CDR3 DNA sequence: TGTGCCAGCAGCCGAGGGACTAGCGGGAGGTACCAAGAGACCCAGTACTTC. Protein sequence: CASSRGTSGRYQETQYF.

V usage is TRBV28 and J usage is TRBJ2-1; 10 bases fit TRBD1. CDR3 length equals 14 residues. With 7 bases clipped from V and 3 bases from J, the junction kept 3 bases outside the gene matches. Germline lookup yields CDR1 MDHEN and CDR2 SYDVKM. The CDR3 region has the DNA TGTGCCAGCAAGGACAGGGGGTACTACAATGAGCAGTTCTTC. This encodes CASKDRGYYNEQFF.

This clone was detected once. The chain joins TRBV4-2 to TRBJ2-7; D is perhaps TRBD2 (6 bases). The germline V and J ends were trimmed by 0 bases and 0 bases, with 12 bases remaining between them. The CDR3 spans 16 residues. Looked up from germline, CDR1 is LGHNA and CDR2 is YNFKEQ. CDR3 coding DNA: TGTGCCAGCAGCCAAGATTATCCGGGAGACTCCTACGAGCAGTACTTC. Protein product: CASSQDYPGDSYEQYF.

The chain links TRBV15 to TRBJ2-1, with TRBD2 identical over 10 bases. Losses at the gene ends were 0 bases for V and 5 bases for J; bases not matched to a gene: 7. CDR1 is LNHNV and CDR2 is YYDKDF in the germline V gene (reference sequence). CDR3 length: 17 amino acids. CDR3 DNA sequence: TGTGCCACCAGCAGAGATTCCGGCACTAGCGGGGACAATGAGCAGTTCTTC. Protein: CATSRDSGTSGDNEQFF.